This is a list of T cell receptor beta chains from one sample in a study of cytomegalovirus exposure and HLA in healthy donors. Using immunoSEQ multiplex PCR, the repertoire was profiled, and TCRdb retains in-frame clones only, with some absent. This table has around 350,000 clones, 75% to 90% appearing once. Sequenced: PBMCs. Receptors were obtained from a woman between 18 and 29 years old in good health and CMV-seronegative. Each CDR3 is given without its conserved first and last residue. D genes are given only for firm matches.

>TRBV5-1|-|TRBJ2-3
ASSLATSIPDTQY
>TRBV2|-|TRBJ2-7
ASSERSFYEQY
>TRBV4-2|TRBD2|TRBJ2-1
ASSQVDYGRERNNEQF
>TRBV5-1|-|TRBJ1-3
ASSLNRDNGNTIY
>TRBV27|TRBD1|TRBJ2-2
ASSLIGTGGIAGELF
>TRBV27|TRBD2|TRBJ2-1
ASSWTGREGRIAKEQF
>TRBV30|TRBD2|TRBJ2-5
AWGGGIQETQY
>TRBV7-9|TRBD1|TRBJ1-5
ASSSDRVSNQPQH
>TRBV4-2|TRBD1|TRBJ2-6
ASSQSTGASGANVLT
>TRBV9|TRBD1|TRBJ1-2
ASSPGQSLNYGYT
>TRBV5-1|-|TRBJ2-5
ASSLEETQY
>TRBV28|-|TRBJ2-3
ASSLSGTGTDTQY
>TRBV27|-|TRBJ2-7
ASSPGHLSGEQY
>TRBV18|-|TRBJ2-3
ASSPLSDTQY
>TRBV25-1|-|TRBJ2-5
ASSERRGRETQY
>TRBV18|TRBD1|TRBJ1-2
ASSPPPGTGGAYGYT
>TRBV4-1|TRBD1|TRBJ1-6
ASSQDGTGPNSPLH
>TRBV13|TRBD2|TRBJ2-7
ASSPPPAGGREQY
>TRBV2|-|TRBJ1-4
ASSDRSNEKLF
>TRBV19|-|TRBJ1-2
ASSILSNYGYT
>TRBV18|TRBD2|TRBJ2-1
ASSPESGGGNEQF
>TRBV5-1|TRBD1|TRBJ1-5
ASSLDGQGNQPQH
>TRBV19|TRBD2|TRBJ2-3
ASSARGARLWTDTQY
>TRBV18|-|TRBJ2-7
ASSPGGGNRYEQY
>TRBV2|TRBD1|-
ASTETGSITTPGEQY
>TRBV15|TRBD2|TRBJ2-5
ATSRQIAGGPQTQY
>TRBV10-1|-|TRBJ2-3
ASSAGSEDTQY
>TRBV7-9|-|TRBJ1-2
ASSPSTVNYGYT
>TRBV19|TRBD2|TRBJ2-1
ASSPRRTGGLAGVEYNEQF
>TRBV18|TRBD1|TRBJ2-1
ASSPPHRGQGEQF
>TRBV2|-|TRBJ1-5
ASSSEINQPQH
>TRBV28|-|TRBJ2-1
ASIPIDRTYNEQF
>TRBV7-8|TRBD1|TRBJ1-1
ASSLVRDSPKRKAF
>TRBV5-1|TRBD1|TRBJ1-1
ASSTDREVTEAF
>TRBV7-9|TRBD2|TRBJ2-7
ASSLQRGAIYEQY
>TRBV18|-|TRBJ1-2
ASSPGDRDGYT